The clone carrying this T cell receptor (beta chain) was found many times. What it recognizes is unknown. This specimen belongs to a study of read filtering for tumor transcriptome and immune sequencing. Study-level background: The cohort had 17 to 20 men and over eleven women aged about 45 to 80, mean approximately 66 years. Study-wide findings and caveats: The CD138-negative fraction was mixed bone marrow immune cells, not pure T cells.

This library used about 400 ng RNA and molecular barcoded adaptors spanning alpha/delta and beta/gamma chains. Via MiXCR, TCRdb re-called the reads, giving one row per CDR3 protein. The table shows fewer than 45,000 distinct CDR3 sequences, with 12% occurring only once. The sample comprised a population of CD138-negative cells sorted from bone marrow. The TCR comes from a donor at least 40 years old with multiple myeloma.

The CDR3 protein is CASSFSATGPYGYTF. The CDR3 bases are TGTGCCAGCAGTTTTTCGGCGACAGGCCCTTATGGCTACACCTTC. The V gene is TRBV28, the J gene TRBJ1-2; D is perhaps TRBD1 (6 bases). This CDR3 is 15 amino acids long. Trimming left V 3 bases short and J 5 bases short, with 16 bases between. CDR1 is MDHEN and CDR2 is SYDVKM in the germline V gene.